This TCR beta chain was recovered during a study of graft-versus-host responses after intestinal transplantation. About the study: Uniformly, recipients were administered anti-thymocyte globulin induction with subsequent tacrolimus and steroids for about 3 years. Study-level results: Declining HvG levels early post-transplant were linked to peak circulating GvH clone levels. Detection of GvH clones occurred in recipient marrow, and some had their first appearance in ileum or blood. Clonal ratios of graft-versus-host to host-versus-graft in allografts were high for patients exhibiting graft-donor T cell macrochimerism.

Sequenced by immunoSEQ multiplex PCR; TCRdb stores in-frame clones only, minus some. The table records around 110,000 clones, about nine tenths of them present only once. A note on this clone: The antigen remains unidentified.

This receptor was taken from a human donor who received an intestinal transplant. The sequences come from unstimulated CD4+ T cells sorted from spleen or lymph node cells, collected before intestinal transplant.

CDR3 DNA: TGTGCCAGCAGGCCACTGACAGGTCCAGTTCAGCCCCAGCATTTT. This codes for CASRPLTGPVQPQHF. J is TRBJ1-5 and V is TRBV27; possibly TRBD1 for D (6 bases). Germline V gene data show CDR1 as MNHEY and CDR2 as SMNVEV (reference sequence). The ends were cut back, 6 bases at V and 6 bases at J, with 18 bases in the middle. The CDR3 runs 15 residues.